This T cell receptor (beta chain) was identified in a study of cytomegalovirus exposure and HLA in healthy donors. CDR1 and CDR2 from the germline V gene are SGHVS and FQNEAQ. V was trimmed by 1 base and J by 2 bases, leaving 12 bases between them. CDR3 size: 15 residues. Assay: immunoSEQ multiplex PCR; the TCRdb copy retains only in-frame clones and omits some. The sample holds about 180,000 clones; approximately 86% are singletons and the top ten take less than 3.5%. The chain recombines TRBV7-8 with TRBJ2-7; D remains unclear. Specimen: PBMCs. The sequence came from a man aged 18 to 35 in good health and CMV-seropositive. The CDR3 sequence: CASSLVSALTYEQYF. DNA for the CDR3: TGTGCCAGCAGCTTAGTCAGCGCCCTGACCTACGAGCAGTACTTC.